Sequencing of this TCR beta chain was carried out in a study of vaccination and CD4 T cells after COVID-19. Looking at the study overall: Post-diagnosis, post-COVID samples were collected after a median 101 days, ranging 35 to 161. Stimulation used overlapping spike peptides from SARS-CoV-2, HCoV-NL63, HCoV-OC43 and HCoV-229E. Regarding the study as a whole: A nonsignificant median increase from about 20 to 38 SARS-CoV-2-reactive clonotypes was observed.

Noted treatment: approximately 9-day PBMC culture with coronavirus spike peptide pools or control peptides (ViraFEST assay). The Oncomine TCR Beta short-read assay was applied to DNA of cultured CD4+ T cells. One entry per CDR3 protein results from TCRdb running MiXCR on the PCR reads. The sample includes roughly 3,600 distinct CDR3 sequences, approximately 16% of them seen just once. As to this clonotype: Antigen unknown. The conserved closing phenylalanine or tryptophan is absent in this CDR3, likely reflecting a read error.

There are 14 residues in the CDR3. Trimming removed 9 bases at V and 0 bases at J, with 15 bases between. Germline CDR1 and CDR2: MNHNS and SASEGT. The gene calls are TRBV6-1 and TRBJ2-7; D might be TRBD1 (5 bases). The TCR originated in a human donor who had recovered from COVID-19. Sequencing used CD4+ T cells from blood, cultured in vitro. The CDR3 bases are TGTGCCAGTGGGTCAGGGAAACTCTCCTACGAGCAGTACTAC. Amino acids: CASGSGKLSYEQYY.